These T cell receptor beta chains were read from a single sample in a study of blood T cell repertoires in COVID-19. Using immunoSEQ multiplex PCR, the repertoire was profiled, and TCRdb retains in-frame clones only, with some absent. The sample lists a few hundred thousand clones, approximately 78% occurring once. What was sequenced was peripheral blood. These receptors originate from an elderly woman with COVID-19, enrolled during active disease. Each CDR3 is given with its conserved first and last residue. Each record gives: CDR3 length, clone size, V gene, D gene, J gene, CDR3 protein, CDR3 DNA. A D gene is named only where the DNA matches it firmly. Not every row has a clone size; where given, it reads once, few, many or a size class.

cdr3_length: 14; clone_size: NA; v_call: TRBV5-5; d_call: NA; j_call: TRBJ1-2; cdr3_aa: CASSLSVVGYGYTF; cdr3_nt: TGTGCCAGCAGCTTGTCGGTTGTTGGCTATGGCTACACCTTC
cdr3_length: 13; clone_size: NA; v_call: TRBV6-6; d_call: TRBD1; j_call: TRBJ1-2; cdr3_aa: CASSWSGGGGYTF; cdr3_nt: TGTGCCAGCAGTTGGTCAGGGGGTGGTGGCTACACCTTC
cdr3_length: 17; clone_size: NA; v_call: TRBV4-1; d_call: TRBD1; j_call: TRBJ2-3; cdr3_aa: CASSQERRQGVTDTQYF; cdr3_nt: TGCGCCAGCAGCCAAGAACGCCGCCAGGGGGTCACAGATACGCAGTATTTT
cdr3_length: 14; clone_size: NA; v_call: TRBV30; d_call: NA; j_call: TRBJ2-7; cdr3_aa: CAWGRGAASYEQYF; cdr3_nt: TGTGCCTGGGGGAGAGGAGCGGCCTCCTACGAGCAGTACTTC
cdr3_length: 15; clone_size: NA; v_call: TRBV5-3; d_call: NA; j_call: TRBJ1-2; cdr3_aa: CARSTRRGEYYGYTF; cdr3_nt: TGTGCCAGAAGCACGCGGAGGGGCGAGTACTATGGCTACACCTTC
cdr3_length: 15; clone_size: few; v_call: TRBV5-1; d_call: NA; j_call: TRBJ2-2; cdr3_aa: CASSLRGGDTGELFF; cdr3_nt: TGCGCCAGCAGCTTGAGAGGGGGGGACACCGGGGAGCTGTTTTTT
cdr3_length: 15; clone_size: NA; v_call: TRBV7-3; d_call: NA; j_call: TRBJ2-3; cdr3_aa: CASSLRRTSTDTQYF; cdr3_nt: TGTGCCAGCAGCTTAAGGCGGACTAGCACAGATACGCAGTATTTT
cdr3_length: 12; clone_size: NA; v_call: TRBV7-2; d_call: NA; j_call: TRBJ2-7; cdr3_aa: CASSSRGVEQYF; cdr3_nt: TGTGCCAGCAGCTCTCGGGGTGTCGAGCAGTACTTC
cdr3_length: 17; clone_size: once; v_call: TRBV7-2; d_call: NA; j_call: TRBJ2-7; cdr3_aa: CASSLKPSGFPSYEQYF; cdr3_nt: TGTGCCAGCAGCTTAAAGCCTTCTGGTTTTCCTTCCTACGAGCAGTACTTC
cdr3_length: 13; clone_size: few; v_call: TRBV6-2/TRBV6-3; d_call: NA; j_call: TRBJ2-1; cdr3_aa: CASSYSWANEQFF; cdr3_nt: TGTGCCAGCAGTTACTCATGGGCTAATGAGCAGTTCTTC
cdr3_length: 17; clone_size: NA; v_call: TRBV6-2/TRBV6-3; d_call: TRBD1; j_call: TRBJ2-1; cdr3_aa: CASSYLDRGFSYNEQFF; cdr3_nt: TGTGCCAGCAGTTATTTGGACAGGGGGTTCTCCTACAATGAGCAGTTCTTC
cdr3_length: 14; clone_size: NA; v_call: TRBV19; d_call: NA; j_call: TRBJ1-6; cdr3_aa: CASSMAGFNSPLHF; cdr3_nt: TGTGCCAGTAGTATGGCAGGCTTTAATTCACCCCTCCACTTT
cdr3_length: 15; clone_size: NA; v_call: TRBV7-2; d_call: NA; j_call: TRBJ2-1; cdr3_aa: CASSSTGAKVYEQFF; cdr3_nt: TGTGCCAGCAGCTCCACGGGAGCAAAGGTATATGAGCAGTTCTTC
cdr3_length: 15; clone_size: NA; v_call: TRBV18; d_call: NA; j_call: TRBJ1-1; cdr3_aa: CASSSGAQPNTEAFF; cdr3_nt: TGTGCCAGCTCCTCGGGTGCACAACCGAACACTGAAGCTTTCTTT
cdr3_length: 16; clone_size: NA; v_call: TRBV3-1/TRBV3-2; d_call: NA; j_call: TRBJ1-1; cdr3_aa: CASSAGTPNGNTEAFF; cdr3_nt: TGTGCCAGCAGCGCGGGGACCCCGAACGGGAACACTGAAGCTTTCTTT
cdr3_length: 14; clone_size: once; v_call: TRBV19; d_call: NA; j_call: TRBJ2-1; cdr3_aa: CASSIVRERTQQFF; cdr3_nt: TGTGCCAGTAGTATAGTGAGGGAGCGAACCCAGCAGTTCTTC
cdr3_length: 15; clone_size: NA; v_call: TRBV9; d_call: TRBD1; j_call: TRBJ2-3; cdr3_aa: CASSVEQGAGIPQYF; cdr3_nt: TGTGCCAGCAGCGTAGAACAGGGGGCTGGAATTCCGCAGTATTTT
cdr3_length: 13; clone_size: NA; v_call: TRBV12-3/TRBV12-4; d_call: NA; j_call: TRBJ2-1; cdr3_aa: CASSGASENEQFF; cdr3_nt: TGTGCCAGCAGCGGGGCTAGCGAAAATGAGCAGTTCTTC
cdr3_length: 15; clone_size: NA; v_call: TRBV7-2; d_call: NA; j_call: TRBJ2-7; cdr3_aa: CASSLALGSGYEQYF; cdr3_nt: TGTGCCAGCAGCTTAGCGCTCGGTAGCGGCTACGAGCAGTACTTC
cdr3_length: 20; clone_size: NA; v_call: TRBV18; d_call: NA; j_call: TRBJ1-1; cdr3_aa: CASSPPAQKFVGGMNTEAFF; cdr3_nt: TGTGCCAGCTCCCCCCCGGCCCAAAAATTTGTTGGGGGCATGAACACTGAAGCTTTCTTT
cdr3_length: 16; clone_size: NA; v_call: TRBV4-2; d_call: TRBD1; j_call: TRBJ1-1; cdr3_aa: CASSQEPGQGFTEAFF; cdr3_nt: TGTGCCAGCAGCCAAGAGCCGGGACAGGGGTTTACTGAAGCTTTCTTT
cdr3_length: 17; clone_size: few; v_call: TRBV4-2; d_call: TRBD2; j_call: TRBJ2-1; cdr3_aa: CASSQEGGLAGFNEQFF; cdr3_nt: TGTGCCAGCAGCCAAGAAGGGGGACTAGCGGGATTCAATGAGCAGTTCTTC
cdr3_length: 16; clone_size: once; v_call: TRBV28; d_call: NA; j_call: TRBJ2-7; cdr3_aa: CASSLNGQLRRYEQYF; cdr3_nt: TGTGCCAGCAGTTTAAACGGACAGCTGAGACGCTACGAGCAGTACTTC
cdr3_length: 14; clone_size: NA; v_call: TRBV5-1; d_call: TRBD1; j_call: TRBJ2-3; cdr3_aa: CASGKDRGTDTQYF; cdr3_nt: TGCGCCAGCGGGAAGGACAGGGGAACAGATACGCAGTATTTT
cdr3_length: 11; clone_size: NA; v_call: TRBV6-4; d_call: NA; j_call: TRBJ2-7; cdr3_aa: CASSSTGEQYF; cdr3_nt: TGTGCCAGCAGTTCCACCGGGGAGCAGTACTTC
cdr3_length: 15; clone_size: once; v_call: TRBV10-3; d_call: NA; j_call: TRBJ2-3; cdr3_aa: CAISDSDRGTDTQYF; cdr3_nt: TGTGCCATCAGTGACTCCGACCGGGGCACAGATACGCAGTATTTT
cdr3_length: 14; clone_size: NA; v_call: TRBV4-3; d_call: NA; j_call: TRBJ2-3; cdr3_aa: CASSQGPGTDTQYF; cdr3_nt: TGCGCCAGCAGCCAAGGCCCGGGCACAGATACGCAGTATTTT
cdr3_length: 13; clone_size: NA; v_call: TRBV5-1; d_call: TRBD1; j_call: TRBJ1-1; cdr3_aa: CASSNTGDTEAFF; cdr3_nt: TGCGCCAGCAGCAATACAGGGGACACTGAAGCTTTCTTT
cdr3_length: 16; clone_size: NA; v_call: TRBV7-6; d_call: TRBD1; j_call: TRBJ1-5; cdr3_aa: CASSPRGQGAGQPQHF; cdr3_nt: TGTGCCAGCAGCCCTAGGGGGCAGGGGGCTGGTCAGCCCCAGCATTTT
cdr3_length: 15; clone_size: NA; v_call: TRBV5-6; d_call: TRBD2; j_call: TRBJ2-3; cdr3_aa: CASSLGDGRADTQYF; cdr3_nt: TGTGCCAGCAGCTTGGGGGACGGGAGGGCAGATACGCAGTATTTT
cdr3_length: 16; clone_size: few; v_call: TRBV14; d_call: TRBD1; j_call: TRBJ2-5; cdr3_aa: CASSQVGTGNSETQYF; cdr3_nt: TGTGCCAGCAGCCAAGTCGGGACAGGGAATTCAGAGACCCAGTACTTC
cdr3_length: 19; clone_size: NA; v_call: TRBV18; d_call: NA; j_call: TRBJ1-3; cdr3_aa: CASSPVRDTRPGPGNTIYF; cdr3_nt: TGTGCCAGCTCACCAGTAAGGGACACCAGACCTGGGCCTGGAAACACCATATATTTT
cdr3_length: 13; clone_size: NA; v_call: TRBV7-9; d_call: NA; j_call: TRBJ1-1; cdr3_aa: CASEASGRTEAFF; cdr3_nt: TGTGCCAGCGAGGCCTCTGGTCGGACTGAAGCTTTCTTT
cdr3_length: 15; clone_size: few; v_call: TRBV5-1; d_call: TRBD1; j_call: TRBJ1-1; cdr3_aa: CASSAGQGRDTEAFF; cdr3_nt: TGCGCCAGCAGCGCAGGACAGGGGAGGGACACTGAAGCTTTCTTT
cdr3_length: 15; clone_size: NA; v_call: TRBV4-1; d_call: NA; j_call: TRBJ2-7; cdr3_aa: CASSQGPVGAYEQYF; cdr3_nt: TGCGCCAGCAGCCAAGGCCCTGTGGGAGCCTACGAGCAGTACTTC
cdr3_length: 17; clone_size: NA; v_call: TRBV3-1/TRBV3-2; d_call: NA; j_call: TRBJ2-3; cdr3_aa: CASSQVAHPSQKDTQYF; cdr3_nt: TGTGCCAGCAGCCAAGTTGCCCATCCGAGCCAAAAAGATACGCAGTATTTT
cdr3_length: 14; clone_size: NA; v_call: TRBV5-1; d_call: TRBD1; j_call: TRBJ2-7; cdr3_aa: CASSSWDRGYEQYF; cdr3_nt: TGCGCCAGCAGCTCGTGGGACAGAGGCTACGAGCAGTACTTC
cdr3_length: 13; clone_size: NA; v_call: TRBV7-2; d_call: NA; j_call: TRBJ2-2; cdr3_aa: CASSLLNTGELFF; cdr3_nt: TGTGCCAGCAGCTTGCTAAACACCGGGGAGCTGTTTTTT
cdr3_length: 15; clone_size: NA; v_call: TRBV5-5; d_call: NA; j_call: TRBJ2-3; cdr3_aa: CASSRRGPSTDTQYF; cdr3_nt: TGTGCCAGCAGCCGGCGGGGCCCAAGCACAGATACGCAGTATTTT